The 32 T cell receptor beta chains below come from one sample, sequenced in a study of response to subunit inactivated influenza vaccine. One entry per CDR3 protein, called by TCRdb with MiXCR from the RT-PCR reads. This table has 590,000 or so distinct CDR3 sequences, around 13% appearing once. Sample: PBMCs from blood, taken approximately 15 days before vaccination. Receptors originate from a man aged 50-60 years who received an inactivated influenza vaccine.

This clonotype was seen only a few times. The rearrangement links TRBV7-2 to TRBJ2-1; TRBD2 aligns across 10 bases. The germline gives CDR1 SGHTA, CDR2 FQGNSA. The CDR3 has 15 amino acids. V lost 2 bases to trimming and J lost 8 bases; unmatched junction nucleotides: 6. CDR3 in DNA: TGTGCCAGCAGCTTACTAGCGGGAGAGTCATATGAGCAGTTCTTC. Translated: CASSLLAGESYEQFF.

This clonotype was observed a few times. This chain links TRBV5-6 with TRBJ1-5; D is possibly TRBD1 (5 bases). The CDR3 extends over 16 amino acids. Germline lookup yields CDR1 SGHDT and CDR2 YYEEEE. The V end lost 0 bases, the J end lost 3 bases, and 13 bases lay between the germline ends. The CDR3, as DNA: TGTGCCAGCAGCTTGGCCGGGGGGGATGACAATCAGCCCCAGCATTTT. Amino acids: CASSLAGGDDNQPQHF.

This clonotype was counted once. A much bigger clone sits one base away, suggesting this may be a read error. The chain couples TRBV6-7 to TRBJ1-5; no clear D. TRBV6-7 falls under the ORF class, with uncertain function. The V end lost 0 bases, the J end lost 6 bases, and 21 bases lay between the germline ends. The CDR3 length is 18 residues. Here the CDR3 reads CASSYSVSAKDGSQPQHF. The DNA of the CDR3 is TGTGCCAGCAGTTACTCGGTCAGCGCCAAAGATGGGAGTCAGCCCCAGCATTTT.

This chain uses TRBV28 with TRBJ1-2; D uncertain. The V gene's germline CDR1 is MDHEN and CDR2 SYDVKM. Trimming pared 8 bases from V and 4 bases from J, leaving 20 bases between. The CDR3 covers 15 residues. The CDR3 loop reads CASSSNLDGPYGYTF. CDR3 sequence (DNA): TGTGCCAGCTCTTCCAATTTGGACGGACCCTATGGCTACACCTTC.

This clonotype was picked up a small number of times. The chain has TRBV9 and TRBJ2-3; no clear D gene. The ends were cut back, 0 bases at V and 2 bases at J, with 7 bases in the middle. The CDR3 sequence is 14 residues long. Germline-derived CDR1 and CDR2 are SGDLS and YYNGEE. DNA of the CDR3: TGTGCCAGCAGCGTAGCCAGTCTCACAGATACGCAGTATTTT. This codes for CASSVASLTDTQYF.

This clonotype was seen repeatedly, ten times or more. One end of the junction fails to match germline, which may point to a read error. The V gene is TRBV5-1, the J gene TRBJ1-2; D may be TRBD1 (5 bases). The CDR3 runs to 13 residues. The germline CDR1 and CDR2 sequences are SGHRS and YFSETQ. CDR3 coding DNA: TGCGCCAGCAGGTTGGCAGGGAACTATGGCTACACCTTC. Its translation: CASRLAGNYGYTF.

This clonotype has only a few counts. The CDR3 spells CTPRTGDLAEAFF. The CDR3 region has the DNA TGCACCCCTCGGACAGGGGATTTGGCTGAAGCTTTCTTT. V gene TRBV20-1 combines with J gene TRBJ1-1; TRBD1 aligns across 9 bases. CDR3 length: 13 residues. Germline V CDR1 and CDR2: DFQATT, SNEGSKA (reference sequence).

This clonotype was seen only a few times. The rearrangement joins TRBV11-3 to TRBJ2-1; D is undetermined. The CDR3 is made up of 14 amino acids. Looked up from germline, CDR1 is SGHNT and CDR2 is YENEEA. Trimming took off 5 bases at V and 3 bases at J, with 11 bases between the two ends. The CDR3 nucleotides read TGTGCCAGCAGCGCAGCCGGAATCTACAATGAGCAGTTCTTC. This codes for CASSAAGIYNEQFF. The complete variable domain, with remaining parts taken from reference TRBV11-3 and TRBJ2-1, reads EAGVVQSPRYKIIEKKQPVAFWCNPISGHNTLYWYLQNLGQGPELLIRYENEEAVDDSQLPKDRFSAERLKGVDSTLKIQPAELGDSAVYLCASSAAGIYNEQFFGPGTRLTVL.

This clonotype showed up just a few times. This chain uses TRBV20-1 with TRBJ2-7, with D possibly matching TRBD1 (5 bases). V was shortened by 0 bases and J by 4 bases, with 13 bases between the two germline ends. The CDR3 length is 14 residues. Germline CDR1 and CDR2: DFQATT and SNEGSKA (reference sequence). CDR3 sequence (DNA): TGCAGTGCTAGAGATCAGGGCCAGGAGTACGAGCAGTACTTC. Protein: CSARDQGQEYEQYF.

There are a few counts of this clonotype. The chain combines TRBV6-2 or TRBV6-3 with TRBJ2-1; perhaps TRBD1 as D (6 bases). There are 15 residues in the CDR3. Trimming shortened V by 4 bases and J by 6 bases, and 16 bases separated the two germline ends. Germline assignment: CDR1 MNHEY and CDR2 SVGEGT. This CDR3 is CASSFDPTGFNEQFF. In DNA form, the CDR3 reads TGTGCCAGCAGTTTTGACCCAACAGGGTTCAATGAGCAGTTCTTC.

This clonotype was picked up a small number of times. The chain links TRBV11-1 to TRBJ2-1; 8 positions agree with TRBD2. Germline V gene data show CDR1 as SGHAT and CDR2 as FQDESV (reference sequence). Unmatched junction bases numbered 4, after V lost 5 bases and J lost 7 bases. CDR3 length: 13 residues. In DNA form, the CDR3 reads TGTGCCAGCAGCCGGACTAGCCGAAATGAGCAGTTCTTC. Residues: CASSRTSRNEQFF.

This clonotype was seen a handful of times. J is TRBJ2-3 and V is TRBV4-3; 7 bases align to TRBD2. The CDR3 extends over 18 amino acids. Per germline, CDR1 LGHNA and CDR2 YSLEER. The V segment lost 1 base and the J segment 1 base; nucleotides outside the gene matches: 11. CDR3 coding DNA: TGCGCCAGCAGCCAAGGGGCCCTAGCGGACATACGCACAGATACGCAGTATTTT. Its translation: CASSQGALADIRTDTQYF.

V usage is TRBV15 and J usage is TRBJ2-7; 8 bases line up with TRBD1. Losses at the gene ends were 0 bases for V and 5 bases for J; bases not matched to a gene: 6. The V gene's germline CDR1 is LNHNV and CDR2 YYDKDF (reference sequence). CDR3 size: 15 residues. Here the CDR3 DNA reads TGTGCCACCAGCAGAGATAGACAGGGGCGGCACGAGCAGTACTTC. It yields the protein CATSRDRQGRHEQYF.

The chain is built from TRBV4-3 and TRBJ2-1; weak D call: TRBD2 (6 bases). The CDR3 contains 17 residues. Looked up from germline, CDR1 is LGHNA and CDR2 is YSLEER. Trimming removed 1 base from V and 6 bases from J, with 19 bases in between. The CDR3 bases are TGCGCCAGCAGCCAAGGTCTGGGCGGGGCCCTCTCCAATGAGCAGTTCTTC. This gives the protein CASSQGLGGALSNEQFF.

This clonotype was observed a few times. This sequence joins TRBV5-1 and TRBJ1-1, with 9 positions matching TRBD1. The CDR3 totals 14 residues. J was trimmed by 6 bases and V by 7 bases; bases with no gene match: 10. Germline V gene sequence: CDR1 SGHRS, CDR2 YFSETQ. The CDR3 reads CASEDGTGSPEAFF. The CDR3 region has the DNA TGCGCCAGCGAGGACGGGACAGGGAGTCCTGAAGCTTTCTTT.

This clonotype was seen only a few times. The V gene is TRBV12-3 or TRBV12-4, the J gene TRBJ2-1, with TRBD1 as a possible D gene (5 bases). This CDR3 comprises 15 residues. V was clipped by 0 bases and J by 4 bases, with 10 bases between them. Here the CDR3 reads CASSLASSGYNEQFF. The DNA of the CDR3 is TGTGCCAGCAGTTTAGCGTCCTCAGGGTACAATGAGCAGTTCTTC.

This clonotype has just a few counts. The rearrangement links TRBV28 to TRBJ2-1, with no clear D. Per the germline V gene, CDR1 is MDHEN and CDR2 is SYDVKM. The CDR3 covers 14 residues. Trimming pared 3 bases from V and 7 bases from J, leaving 13 bases between. The CDR3 loop reads CASSFRARKNEQFF. CDR3 DNA: TGTGCCAGCAGTTTCCGGGCCAGGAAAAATGAGCAGTTCTTC.

This clonotype was detected a few times. The junction does not match germline at one end; this may be a read error. This sequence joins TRBV27 and TRBJ1-2, with 10 bases aligning to TRBD1. This CDR3 is 13 amino acids long. Germline CDR1 and CDR2: MNHEY and SMNVEV (reference sequence). The CDR3 DNA reads as TGTGCCAGCAGTTTTCAAGACAGGGGGCCCTCTTACTTC. Translating gives CASSFQDRGPSYF.

This rearrangement joins TRBV4-2 to TRBJ1-4; possible D gene TRBD1, 6 bases. The germline V gene encodes CDR1 LGHNA and CDR2 YNFKEQ. Trimming took 5 bases from V and 5 from J, leaving 15 bases between them. This CDR3 is 15 amino acids long. This CDR3 is CASSSRTDKNEKLFF. The CDR3 coding sequence is TGTGCCAGCAGCTCCCGGACAGATAAGAATGAAAAACTGTTTTTT.

Only one count was recorded for this clonotype. The chain uses TRBV24-1 and TRBJ2-3, with 11 positions matching TRBD2. Germline trimming cut 1 base from V and 2 bases from J; bases unmatched to any gene: 7. The length of the CDR3 is 18 residues. The V gene's germline CDR1 is KGHDR and CDR2 SFDVKD. CDR3 sequence: CATSDFGQTSGDTDTQYF. The CDR3 bases are TGTGCCACCAGTGATTTTGGGCAGACTAGCGGGGACACAGATACGCAGTATTTT.

This chain connects TRBV10-3 to TRBJ1-1; D ambiguous. The ends were cut back, 0 bases at V and 0 bases at J, with 11 bases in the middle. The length of the CDR3 is 16 residues. Germline V CDR1 and CDR2: ENHRY, SYGVKD. The CDR3 loop reads CAISESPRIVNTEAFF. In DNA form, the CDR3 reads TGTGCCATCAGTGAGTCGCCTCGTATTGTGAACACTGAAGCTTTCTTT.

This clonotype was observed a few times. J is TRBJ2-1 and V is TRBV5-4; D is uncertain. This CDR3 region has 16 residues. Trimming took off 4 bases at V and 2 bases at J, with 16 bases between the two ends. CDR1 and CDR2 (germline): SGHNT, YYREEE (reference sequence). CDR3 protein: CASSPVGGTPYNEQFF. For the CDR3, the DNA is TGTGCCAGCAGCCCCGTCGGCGGAACCCCCTACAATGAGCAGTTCTTC.

Here the CDR3 reads CASSPTGFGYTF. CDR3 DNA: TGTGCCAGCAGCCCGACAGGGTTTGGCTACACCTTC. The rearrangement joins TRBV9 to TRBJ1-2; 7 bases line up with TRBD1. J lost 7 bases, V lost 4 bases, and 4 bases had no gene match. This CDR3 is 12 amino acids long. Per the germline V gene, CDR1 is SGDLS and CDR2 is YYNGEE.

This clonotype was observed a handful of times. J is TRBJ2-3 and V is TRBV20-1, with unresolved D. Trimming shortened V by 3 bases and J by 1 base, and 5 bases separated the two germline ends. The CDR3 consists of 12 residues. Germline lookup yields CDR1 DFQATT and CDR2 SNEGSKA (reference sequence). Here the CDR3 reads CSARDRTDTQYF. CDR3 DNA: TGCAGTGCTAGGGACCGCACAGATACGCAGTATTTT.

This chain links TRBV27 with TRBJ2-1; 7 nucleotides agree with TRBD2. This CDR3 region has 17 residues. The trim removed 6 bases at V and 0 bases at J, leaving 11 bases unmatched. Germline V gene lookup returns CDR1 MNHEY and CDR2 SMNVEV (reference sequence). CDR3 in DNA: TGTGCCAGCAGGCTAGGGGCTAGCGGAAGCTCCTACAATGAGCAGTTCTTC. Translated, it gives CASRLGASGSSYNEQFF.

This clonotype was counted a few times. V and J are TRBV19 and TRBJ2-1, with unresolved D. The CDR3 totals 13 residues. Between the trimmed V and J ends, which lost 5 bases and 4 bases, there was a span of 9 bases. Germline V gives CDR1 LNHDA, CDR2 SQIVND (reference sequence). CDR3: CASSYGFYNEQFF. In nucleotides, the CDR3 is TGTGCCAGTAGTTACGGCTTTTACAATGAGCAGTTCTTC.

The V gene is TRBV6-1, the J gene TRBJ2-3; D uncertain. CDR1 and CDR2 (germline): MNHNS, SASEGT. This CDR3 is 16 amino acids long. V gave up 5 bases and J gave up 0 bases, with 15 bases separating them. In DNA form, the CDR3 reads TGTGCCAGCAGTACACCACACAGTTCTAGCACAGATACGCAGTATTTT. Protein: CASSTPHSSSTDTQYF.

This clonotype was counted between two and nine times. V usage is TRBV2 and J usage is TRBJ2-2; 7 positions agree with TRBD2. V was pared by 7 bases and J by 1 base, with 6 bases of the junction left unmatched. CDR3 size: 15 residues. Germline V gene sequence: CDR1 SNHLY, CDR2 FYNNEI. The CDR3 DNA follows: TGTGCCAGCACAGTGGGACTACAGAACACCGGGGAGCTGTTTTTT. Translation gives CASTVGLQNTGELFF. The full variable domain, in which reference TRBV2 and TRBJ2-2 provide the parts outside the CDR3, is EPEVTQTPSHQVTQMGQEVILRCVPISNHLYFYWYRQILGQKVEFLVSFYNNEISEKSEIFDDQFSVERPDGSNFTLKIRSTKLEDSAMYFCASTVGLQNTGELFFGEGSRLTVL.

J is TRBJ2-2 and V is TRBV7-2; tentatively, D is TRBD1 or TRBD2 (5 bases each). V shed 4 bases and J shed 0 bases, with 15 bases lying between them. The CDR3 is 17 amino acids. Germline CDR1 SGHTA, CDR2 FQGNSA. The DNA of the CDR3 is TGTGCCAGCAGCTCACCCCTCGGGACGGCGAACACCGGGGAGCTGTTTTTT. This encodes CASSSPLGTANTGELFF. The full variable domain, completed using reference TRBV7-2 and TRBJ2-2, is GAGVSQSPSNKVTEKGKDVELRCDPISGHTALYWYRQSLGQGLEFLIYFQGNSAPDKSGLPSDRFSAERTGGSVSTLTIQRTQQEDSAVYLCASSSPLGTANTGELFFGEGSRLTVL.

The chain carries TRBV6-6 and TRBJ2-5; no clear D gene. This CDR3 spans 13 amino acids. Germline V gene data show CDR1 as MNHNY and CDR2 as SVGAGI (reference sequence). V shed 2 bases and J shed 1 base, with 5 bases lying between them. Here the CDR3 reads CASSYVTQETQYF. The CDR3 DNA reads as TGTGCCAGCAGTTACGTAACCCAAGAGACCCAGTACTTC.

J is TRBJ2-5 and V is TRBV20-1; possible D gene TRBD2, 6 bases. The CDR3 extends over 14 amino acids. Trimming cost V 5 bases and J 0 bases, with 13 bases left between them. CDR1 and CDR2 from the germline V gene are DFQATT and SNEGSKA (reference sequence). The CDR3 loop is CSARGKRYQETQYF. In DNA, the CDR3 is TGCAGTGCTCGGGGGAAAAGGTACCAAGAGACCCAGTACTTC.

The gene calls are TRBV12-3 or TRBV12-4 and TRBJ2-5, with D hard to call. The CDR3 spans 15 residues. The V gene lost 8 bases and the J gene lost 5 bases, with 21 bases spanning the gap. The DNA for the CDR3 is TGTGCCAGCGCTCAGGTCACCCGGCCTGGGGAGACCCAGTACTTC. This codes for CASAQVTRPGETQYF.